Here is one T cell receptor beta chain with its context. The data stem from a study of CD8 T cells in Susac syndrome. Patients with Susac syndrome showed fulfilment of recently defined diagnostic criteria for definite or probable disease. Reverse transcription of roughly 0.5 to 1 ug RNA was carried out with random hexamers. TCRdb reanalysed the immunoSEQ multiplex PCR reads using MiXCR and keeps one entry per CDR3 protein. The sample consists of approximately 83,000 distinct CDR3 sequences, 94% of them appearing once. The germline V gene encodes CDR1 KGHSH and CDR2 LQKENI. The CDR3 spans 13 residues. V lost 5 bases to trimming and J lost 11 bases, with 18 bases between them.

This clonotype was obtained from a human donor with Susac syndrome. The sample comprised CD8+ T cells from PBMCs. The rearrangement uses TRBV18 and TRBJ1-1; D is unresolved. CDR3 sequence reads: CASSADPTEGAFF. Here the CDR3 DNA reads TGTGCCAGCTCAGCAGACCCCACCGAAGGGGCTTTCTTT.